Included here is one T cell receptor beta chain sequence, with context. Antigen: not known. A process of 5'RACE template switching, which added a universal primer site and UMIs, was used to make TCR cDNA. One entry per CDR3 protein results from TCRdb running MiXCR on the 5' RACE reads. Of approximately 550,000 distinct CDR3 sequences in the sample, 15% to 20% are singletons; the top ten hold around 15%. The data are from a study of T cells after yellow fever vaccination. At the level of the study: SMART-Seq v4 Ultra Low Input prepared the low-cell-number fractions.

Study-wide findings and caveats: Abundant contaminating clonotypes from the bulk population could appear in FACS-sorted repertoires.

V was cut by 1 base and J by 10 bases, with 8 bases left in between. CDR1 and CDR2 (germline): DFQATT, SNEGSKA (reference sequence). This CDR3 comprises 11 residues. The genes are TRBV20-1 and TRBJ2-1; D is unclear. The material was PBMCs, obtained 15 days after the yellow fever booster vaccination. The receptor's source is a man aged 25 to 40 who received the YFV17D yellow fever vaccine. CDR3 region: CSARGGGEQFF. Here the CDR3 DNA reads TGCAGTGCTAGAGGGGGTGGGGAGCAGTTCTTC.